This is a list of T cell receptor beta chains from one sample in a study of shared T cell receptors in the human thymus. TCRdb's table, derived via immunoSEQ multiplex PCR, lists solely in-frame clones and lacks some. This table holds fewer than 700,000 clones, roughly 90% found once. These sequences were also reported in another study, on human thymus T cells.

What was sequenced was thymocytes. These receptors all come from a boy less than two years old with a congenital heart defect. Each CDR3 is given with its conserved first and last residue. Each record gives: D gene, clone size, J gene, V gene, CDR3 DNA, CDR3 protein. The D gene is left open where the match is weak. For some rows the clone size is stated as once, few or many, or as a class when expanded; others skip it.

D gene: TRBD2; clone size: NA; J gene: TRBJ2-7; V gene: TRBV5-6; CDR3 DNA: TGTGCCAGCAGCTTGGGATGGTCCGGGACTACCTACTACGAGCAGTACTTC; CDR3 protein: CASSLGWSGTTYYEQYF
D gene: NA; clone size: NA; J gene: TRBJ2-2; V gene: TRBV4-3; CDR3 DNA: TGCGCCAGCAGCCAAAAGTGGGCCAACACCGGGGAGCTGTTTTTT; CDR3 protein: CASSQKWANTGELFF
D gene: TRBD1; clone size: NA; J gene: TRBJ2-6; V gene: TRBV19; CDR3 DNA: TGTGCCAGTAGGCCTCCGGGACAGGGTCTCTCTGGGGCCAACGTCCTGACTTTC; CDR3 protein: CASRPPGQGLSGANVLTF
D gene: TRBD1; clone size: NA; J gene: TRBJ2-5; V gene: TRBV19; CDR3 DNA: TGTGCCAGTAGTCACCGGACAGGAAGGTACCAAGAGACCCAGTACTTC; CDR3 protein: CASSHRTGRYQETQYF
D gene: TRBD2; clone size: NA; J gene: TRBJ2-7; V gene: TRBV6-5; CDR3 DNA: TGTGCCAGCAGTTACTCTGGGGGACTACTGTACGAGCAGTACTTC; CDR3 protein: CASSYSGGLLYEQYF
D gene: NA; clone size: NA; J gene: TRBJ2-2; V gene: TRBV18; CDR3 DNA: TGTGCCAGCTCACCACCGCTTAGGAAGGGAGTCACCGGGGAGCTGTTTTTT; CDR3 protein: CASSPPLRKGVTGELFF
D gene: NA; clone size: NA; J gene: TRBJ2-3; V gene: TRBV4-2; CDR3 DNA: TGTGCCAGCAGCCCCCGCGGCAGCACAGATACGCAGTATTTT; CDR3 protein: CASSPRGSTDTQYF
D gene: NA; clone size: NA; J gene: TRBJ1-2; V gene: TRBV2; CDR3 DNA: TGTGCCAGCAGTGCAGGACAACCAAACTATGGCTACACCTTC; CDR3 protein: CASSAGQPNYGYTF
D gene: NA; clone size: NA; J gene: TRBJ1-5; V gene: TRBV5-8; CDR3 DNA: TGTGCCAGCAGCCACCCGGGGGGGGGCAGAAGCAATCAGCCCCAGCATTTT; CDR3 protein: CASSHPGGGRSNQPQHF
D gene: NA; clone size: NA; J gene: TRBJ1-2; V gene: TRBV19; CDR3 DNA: TGTGCCAGTAACCAGGGATGCTATGGCTACACCTTC; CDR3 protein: CASNQGCYGYTF
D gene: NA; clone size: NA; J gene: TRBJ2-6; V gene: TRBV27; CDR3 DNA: TGTGCCAGCAGTTTATTATCTGGGGCCAACGTCCTGACTTTC; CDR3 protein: CASSLLSGANVLTF
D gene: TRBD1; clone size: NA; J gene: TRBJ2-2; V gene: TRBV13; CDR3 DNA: TGTGCCAGCAGCATAAGGACAGGGGGCCCCGGGGAGCTGTTTTTT; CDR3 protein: CASSIRTGGPGELFF
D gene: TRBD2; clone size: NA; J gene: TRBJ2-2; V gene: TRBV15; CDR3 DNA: TGTGCCACCAACAGACTAGCGGGGAACACCGGGGAGCTGTTTTTT; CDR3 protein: CATNRLAGNTGELFF
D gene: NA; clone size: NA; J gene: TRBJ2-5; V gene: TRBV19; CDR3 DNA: TGTGCCAGTAGAGGGTCGGGAGACCAAGAGACCCAGTACTTC; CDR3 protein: CASRGSGDQETQYF
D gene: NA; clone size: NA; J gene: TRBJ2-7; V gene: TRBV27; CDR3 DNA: TGTGCCAGCAGTCCCCTCCAGGGAACCCACGAGCAGTACTTC; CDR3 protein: CASSPLQGTHEQYF
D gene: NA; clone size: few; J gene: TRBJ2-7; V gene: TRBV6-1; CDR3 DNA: TGTGCCAGCAGGGGGCCAGGTTCCGAGCAGTACTTC; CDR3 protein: CASRGPGSEQYF
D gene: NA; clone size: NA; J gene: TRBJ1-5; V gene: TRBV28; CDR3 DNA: TGTGCCAGCAGTCTCAAGCCGGTAGTGGAGCCCCAGCATTTT; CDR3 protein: CASSLKPVVEPQHF
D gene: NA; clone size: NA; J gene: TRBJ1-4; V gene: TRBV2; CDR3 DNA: TGTGCCAGCAGTCCCTTGGGGCAGGGTAATGAAAAACTGTTTTTT; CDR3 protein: CASSPLGQGNEKLFF
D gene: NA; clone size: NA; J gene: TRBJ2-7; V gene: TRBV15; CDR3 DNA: TGTGCCACCAGCAGAGATACTTGGCAGGGCCCCTACGAGCAGTACTTC; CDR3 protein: CATSRDTWQGPYEQYF
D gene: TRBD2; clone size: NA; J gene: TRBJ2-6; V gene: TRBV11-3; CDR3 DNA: TGTGCCAGCAGTCCTACTAGCGGGAGCCCCTCTGGGGCCAACGTCCTGACTTTC; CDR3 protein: CASSPTSGSPSGANVLTF
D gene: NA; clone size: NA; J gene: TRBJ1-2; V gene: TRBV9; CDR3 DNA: TGTGCCAGCAGCGTAGGGCCCAAGCTAGGCATATATGGCTACACCTTC; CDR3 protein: CASSVGPKLGIYGYTF
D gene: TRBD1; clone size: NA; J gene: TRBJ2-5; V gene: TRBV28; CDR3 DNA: TGTGCCACCAAGGACAGGGGGCGGGGAGAGACCCAGTACTTC; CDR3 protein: CATKDRGRGETQYF
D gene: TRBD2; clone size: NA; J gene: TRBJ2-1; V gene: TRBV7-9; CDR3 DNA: TGTGCCAGCAGCCCCCCCGGGACTAGCGGATCCTACAATGAGCAGTTCTTC; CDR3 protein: CASSPPGTSGSYNEQFF
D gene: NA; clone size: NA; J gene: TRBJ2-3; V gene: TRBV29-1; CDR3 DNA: TGCAGCGTTGCCCCCAGCGGTCGCACAGATACGCAGTATTTT; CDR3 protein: CSVAPSGRTDTQYF
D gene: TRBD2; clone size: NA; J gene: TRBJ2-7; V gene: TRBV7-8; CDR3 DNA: TGTGCCAGCAGCTTAGCGAATCGACTAGCGACGTACGAGCAGTACTTC; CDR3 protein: CASSLANRLATYEQYF
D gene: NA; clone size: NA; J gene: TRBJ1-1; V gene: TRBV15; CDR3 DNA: TGTGCCACCAGCAAGAGAGCGGGCTTGAACACTGAAGCTTTCTTT; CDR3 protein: CATSKRAGLNTEAFF
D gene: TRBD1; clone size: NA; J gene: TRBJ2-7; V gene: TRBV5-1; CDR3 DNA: TGCGCCAGCAGCTTGACAGGGGGCCACGAGCAGTACTTC; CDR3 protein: CASSLTGGHEQYF
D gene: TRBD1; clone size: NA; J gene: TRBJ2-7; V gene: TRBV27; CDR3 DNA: TGTGCCAGCAGTTCTAGCCCAACAACAGGGGGCAATTGTTACGAGCAGTACTTC; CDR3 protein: CASSSSPTTGGNCYEQYF
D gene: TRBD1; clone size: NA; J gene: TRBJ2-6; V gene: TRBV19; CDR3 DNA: TGTGCCAGTAGTACCCCCCGGGACAGGGTCCTCTCTGGGGCCAACGTCCTGACTTTC; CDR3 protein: CASSTPRDRVLSGANVLTF
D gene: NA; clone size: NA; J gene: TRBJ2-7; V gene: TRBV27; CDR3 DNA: TGTGCCAGCAGTTTATCGACGGGCTACGAGCAGTACTTC; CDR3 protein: CASSLSTGYEQYF
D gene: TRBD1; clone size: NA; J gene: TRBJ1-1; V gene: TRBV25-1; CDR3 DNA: TGTGCCAGCAGTATACACCGGGACAGGGCTGACACTGAAGCTTTCTTT; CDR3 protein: CASSIHRDRADTEAFF
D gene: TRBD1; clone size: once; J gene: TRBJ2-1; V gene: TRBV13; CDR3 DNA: TGTGCCAGCGGACAACAGGGGCAGTCCTACAATGAGCAGTTCTTC; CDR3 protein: CASGQQGQSYNEQFF
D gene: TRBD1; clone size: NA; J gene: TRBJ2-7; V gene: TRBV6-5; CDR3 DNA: TGTGCCAGCAGTTACGGGACAGCCGGTTCCTACGAGCAGTACTTC; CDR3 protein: CASSYGTAGSYEQYF
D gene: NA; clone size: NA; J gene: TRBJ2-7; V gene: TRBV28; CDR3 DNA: TGTGCCAGCAGTTTAATGGCGGGAAGTACCTACGAGCAGTACTTC; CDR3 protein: CASSLMAGSTYEQYF
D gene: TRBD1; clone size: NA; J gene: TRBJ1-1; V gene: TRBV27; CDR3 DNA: TGTGCCAGCAGTTTACTACAGCAGGGGGCAGCCACTGAAGCTTTCTTT; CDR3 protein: CASSLLQQGAATEAFF
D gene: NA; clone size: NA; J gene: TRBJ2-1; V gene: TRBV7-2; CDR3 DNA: TGTGCCAGCAGCTTAGGCGGGGACCTCTACAATGAGCAGTTCTTC; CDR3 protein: CASSLGGDLYNEQFF
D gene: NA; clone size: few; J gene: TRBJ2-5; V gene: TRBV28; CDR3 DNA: TGTGCCAGCAGTCTGGACACACCGTCGGAGACCCAGTACTTC; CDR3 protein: CASSLDTPSETQYF
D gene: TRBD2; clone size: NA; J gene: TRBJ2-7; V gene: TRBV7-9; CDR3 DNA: TGTGCCAGCAGCTTAGGCTCTGCGGGAGGCTTGGAGCAGTACTTC; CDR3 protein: CASSLGSAGGLEQYF
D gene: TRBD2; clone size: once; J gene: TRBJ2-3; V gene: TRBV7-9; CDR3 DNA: TGTGCCAGCAGCTTAGAAGGTAGCGGGAGGGCAAAAGATACGCAGTATTTT; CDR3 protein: CASSLEGSGRAKDTQYF
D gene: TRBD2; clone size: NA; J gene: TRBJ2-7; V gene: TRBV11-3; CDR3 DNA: TGTGCCAGCAGCTTAGATCCGAGACTAGCGGGTGGCTCCTACGAGCAGTACTTC; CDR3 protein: CASSLDPRLAGGSYEQYF
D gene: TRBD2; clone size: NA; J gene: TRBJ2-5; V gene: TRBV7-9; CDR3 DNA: TGTGCCAGCAGCACTGAACCGGGACTAGCGGAGTGGCAAGAGACCCAGTACTTC; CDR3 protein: CASSTEPGLAEWQETQYF
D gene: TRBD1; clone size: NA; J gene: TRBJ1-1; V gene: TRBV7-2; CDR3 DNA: TGTGCCAGCAGCCCTCCGGGACAGCCGAACACTGAAGCTTTCTTT; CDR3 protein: CASSPPGQPNTEAFF
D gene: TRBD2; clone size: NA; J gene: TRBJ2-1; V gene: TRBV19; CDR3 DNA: TGTGCCAGTAGTATAGGGGGGACTAGCGGGAGGGCCAATGAGCAGTTCTTC; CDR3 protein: CASSIGGTSGRANEQFF
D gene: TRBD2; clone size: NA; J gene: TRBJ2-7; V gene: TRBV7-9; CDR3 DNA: TGTGCCAGCAGCTCCTCTAGCGGGAGGGCCTTCGAGCAGTACTTC; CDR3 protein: CASSSSSGRAFEQYF
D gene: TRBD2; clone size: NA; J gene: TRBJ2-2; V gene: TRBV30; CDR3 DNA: TGTGCCTGGAGCCGACTAGCGGGGGTGGGATACACCGGGGAGCTGTTTTTT; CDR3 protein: CAWSRLAGVGYTGELFF
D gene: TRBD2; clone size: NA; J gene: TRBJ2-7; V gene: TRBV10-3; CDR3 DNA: TGTGCCATCAAGATAGTCGCTAGCGGGAAATACGAGCAGTACTTC; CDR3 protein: CAIKIVASGKYEQYF
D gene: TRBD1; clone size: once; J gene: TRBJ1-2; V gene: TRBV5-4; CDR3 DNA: TGTGCCAGCAGCTTGACAGGGGGTTGGGTCTATGGCTACACCTTC; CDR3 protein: CASSLTGGWVYGYTF
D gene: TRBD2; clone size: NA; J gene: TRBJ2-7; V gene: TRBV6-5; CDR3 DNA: TGTGCCAGCAGTTATAGCGGGAGGCCCCACGAGCAGTACTTC; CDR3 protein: CASSYSGRPHEQYF
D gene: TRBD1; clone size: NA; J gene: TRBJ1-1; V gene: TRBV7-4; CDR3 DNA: TGTGCCAGCAGCTTAGAGGGGGCGAAGGACACTGAAGCTTTCTTT; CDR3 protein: CASSLEGAKDTEAFF